These 19 T cell receptor beta chains were sequenced from one sample in a study of T cells in Graves' hyperthyroidism and ophthalmopathy. Amplified TCR beta CDR3 regions came from RNA transcripts. Using the HTBI primer set, a first-round RT-PCR was run on the TCR CDR3. TCRdb re-called the multiplex PCR reads through MiXCR, storing one row per CDR3 protein. The sample holds over 450,000 distinct CDR3 sequences, 17% seen once. The sample was blood. The receptors stem from a young woman with Graves' ophthalmopathy.

This clonotype was counted between two and nine times. V gene TRBV6-1 combines with J gene TRBJ1-5; D is unresolved. The V gene's germline CDR1 is MNHNS and CDR2 SASEGT. The CDR3 loop spans 15 amino acids. V lost 1 base and J lost 2, with 9 bases in between. The CDR3 coding sequence is TGTGCCAGCAGTGAAGGGGAGGGTGGCAATCAGCCCCAGCATTTT. Its translation is CASSEGEGGNQPQHF.

There are many counts of this clonotype. The V gene is TRBV18, the J gene TRBJ2-1, with TRBD2 matching 7 bases. Germline-derived CDR1 and CDR2 are KGHSH and LQKENI. The CDR3 runs to 14 residues. V was clipped by 3 bases and J by 15 bases; unmatched bases: 14. The CDR3 DNA sequence: TGTGCCAGCTCACCCTCGACATTCACGACTAGCCCGTTCTTC. Protein sequence: CASSPSTFTTSPFF.

The chain recombines TRBV20-1 with TRBJ1-1, with D perhaps TRBD1 (6 bases). V was pared by 3 bases and J by 4 bases, with 6 bases between. Germline values: CDR1 DFQATT, CDR2 SNEGSKA (reference sequence). The CDR3 contains 11 residues. Written as DNA, the CDR3 is TGCAGTGCTAGCAGGGGCACTGAAGCTTTCTTT. It is translated as CSASRGTEAFF.

This clonotype was detected many times. The gene calls are TRBV5-1 and TRBJ2-6; D is undetermined. The ends were cut back, 0 bases at V and 0 bases at J, with 10 bases in the middle. The V gene's germline CDR1 is SGHRS and CDR2 YFSETQ. The CDR3 contains 17 residues. CDR3 nucleotide sequence: TGCGCCAGCAGCTTGGGGGGTCTCAGCTCTGGGGCCAACGTCCTGACTTTC. Its protein is CASSLGGLSSGANVLTF.

This clonotype was counted many times. This chain joins TRBV7-2 and TRBJ2-3; D gene uncertain. V was trimmed by 5 bases and J by 6 bases, leaving 21 bases between them. The germline gives CDR1 SGHTA, CDR2 FQGNSA. The CDR3 runs 16 residues. The CDR3 reads CASSPTALRKGDTQYF. The DNA of the CDR3 is TGTGCCAGCAGCCCGACCGCCTTAAGGAAGGGCGATACGCAGTATTTT.

J is TRBJ1-5 and V is TRBV6-4, with D possibly being TRBD1 (5 bases). This CDR3 is built from 13 residues. In germline, CDR1 is MRHNA, CDR2 SNTAGT. Trimming left V 8 bases short and J 7 bases short, with 15 bases between. The CDR3 protein is CASGRGMGQPQHF. The CDR3 DNA reads as TGTGCCAGCGGTAGGGGTATGGGCCAGCCCCAGCATTTT.

The J gene is TRBJ2-1, the V gene TRBV7-9, with 9 bases lining up with TRBD1. The CDR3 spans 15 residues. Germline V lookup: CDR1 SEHNR, CDR2 FQNEAQ (reference sequence). J lost 7 bases, V lost 1 base, and 5 bases had no gene match. The CDR3 sequence is CASSLDGTGSNEQFF. The CDR3 coding sequence is TGTGCCAGCAGCTTAGACGGGACAGGGAGTAATGAGCAGTTCTTC.

This clonotype was counted many times. The chain uses TRBV2 and TRBJ1-6; D might be TRBD1 (5 bases). The CDR3 extends over 16 amino acids. Between the trimmed V and J ends, which lost 4 bases and 0 bases, there was a span of 10 bases. Germline V CDR1 and CDR2: SNHLY, FYNNEI. The CDR3 bases are TGTGCCAGCAGTGTAGAGGGGAGCTCCTATAATTCACCCCTCCACTTT. Translated, it gives CASSVEGSSYNSPLHF. The full variable domain, with the rest looked up from reference TRBV2 and TRBJ1-6, is EPEVTQTPSHQVTQMGQEVILRCVPISNHLYFYWYRQILGQKVEFLVSFYNNEISEKSEIFDDQFSVERPDGSNFTLKIRSTKLEDSAMYFCASSVEGSSYNSPLHFGNGTRLTVT.

Ten or more counts support this clonotype. This chain connects TRBV7-6 to TRBJ2-1; 14 bases map to TRBD2. CDR1 SGHVS and CDR2 FNYEAQ come from the germline V gene. V shed 2 bases, J shed 7 bases, and the junction held 7 bases outside the gene matches. The CDR3 runs to 17 residues. This CDR3 reads CASSLRTSGRPGNEQFF. The DNA for the CDR3 is TGTGCCAGCAGCTTAAGGACTAGCGGGAGGCCGGGGAATGAGCAGTTCTTC.

This clonotype was observed at least ten times. The genes are TRBV20-1 and TRBJ2-7; either TRBD1 or TRBD2 may supply D (6 bases each). Between the trimmed V and J ends, which lost 6 bases and 1 base, there was a span of 13 bases. The CDR3 totals 13 residues. Germline V lookup: CDR1 DFQATT, CDR2 SNEGSKA (reference sequence). As DNA, the CDR3 is TGCAGTGCCGAGGGGGGCTCGTCCTACGAGCAGTACTTC. Translated, it gives CSAEGGSSYEQYF.

This clonotype was counted ten times or more. J is TRBJ1-1 and V is TRBV4-1, with D unclear. V was shortened by 0 bases and J by 5 bases, with 10 bases between the two germline ends. The CDR3 runs 14 residues. The germline V gene has CDR1 MGHRA and CDR2 YSYEKL. This CDR3 is CASSQDQAVTEAFF. CDR3 coding DNA: TGCGCCAGCAGCCAAGACCAGGCGGTTACTGAAGCTTTCTTT.

This clonotype was counted ten times or more. J is TRBJ2-7 and V is TRBV25-1; D perhaps matches TRBD1 (6 bases). Per germline, CDR1 MGHDK and CDR2 SYGVNS. V was pared by 4 bases and J by 4 bases, with 20 bases between. The CDR3 sequence is 16 residues long. CDR3 bases: TGTGCCAGCAGTGCGCCCCGGGACAAGGATCAATACGAGCAGTACTTC. It yields the protein CASSAPRDKDQYEQYF.

The chain carries TRBV25-1 and TRBJ2-7, with 9 nucleotides matching TRBD1. Germline-derived CDR1 and CDR2 are MGHDK and SYGVNS. Unmatched junction bases numbered 6, after V lost 2 bases and J lost 1 base. The CDR3 covers 16 residues. The CDR3, as DNA: TGTGCCAGCAGTGAAGGTTGGGACAGGGCGTCCTACGAGCAGTACTTC. This translates into CASSEGWDRASYEQYF.

Ten or more counts support this clonotype. This chain joins TRBV20-1 and TRBJ2-2; no reliable D call. This CDR3 has 15 amino acids. V shed 6 bases and J shed 1 base, with 15 bases lying between them. From germline, CDR1 is DFQATT and CDR2 SNEGSKA (reference sequence). As DNA, the CDR3 is TGCAGTGCACCACCGTCGGCGAAGAACACCGGGGAGCTGTTTTTT. It yields the protein CSAPPSAKNTGELFF.

This clonotype was observed a handful of times. The chain combines TRBV11-2 with TRBJ2-1; 10 positions agree with TRBD1. There are 17 residues in the CDR3. Germline assignment: CDR1 SGHAT and CDR2 FQNNGV. The V segment lost 4 bases and the J segment 3 bases; nucleotides outside the gene matches: 9. CDR3 bases: TGTGCCAGCAGCTCCTTACCCTGGACAGGGGGCTACAATGAGCAGTTCTTC. It translates to CASSSLPWTGGYNEQFF.

In its sample, this clonotype was seen many times. The J gene is TRBJ1-1, the V gene TRBV9; D call uncertain. This CDR3 has 15 amino acids. Germline V gene data show CDR1 as SGDLS and CDR2 as YYNGEE. The V end was cut by 6 bases, the J end by 0 bases, with 15 bases between. As DNA, the CDR3 is TGTGCCAGCACCGCCATCGTTAGCCTGAACACTGAAGCTTTCTTT. This translates into CASTAIVSLNTEAFF. The full variable domain, rest sourced from reference TRBV9 and TRBJ1-1, is DSGVTQTPKHLITATGQRVTLRCSPRSGDLSVYWYQQSLDQGLQFLIQYYNGEERAKGNILERFSAQQFPDLHSELNLSSLELGDSALYFCASTAIVSLNTEAFFGQGTRLTVV.

The chain joins TRBV4-3 to TRBJ2-3; D could derive from TRBD1 or TRBD2 (7 bases each). Germline CDR1 LGHNA, CDR2 YSLEER. This CDR3 contains 17 residues. Between the trimmed V and J ends, which lost 4 bases and 2 bases, there was a span of 19 bases. CDR3 in DNA: TGCGCCAGCAGCCCCGGGGGGCGGACAGGCCCCACAGATACGCAGTATTTT. Translating gives CASSPGGRTGPTDTQYF.

This clonotype was detected only a few times. Without the conserved terminal phenylalanine or tryptophan, this CDR3 likely stems from a read error. The chain combines TRBV28 with TRBJ1-1; 8 bases match TRBD1. From germline, CDR1 is MDHEN and CDR2 SYDVKM. The V gene end was trimmed by 7 bases and the J gene end by 1 base; junction bases not matched to a gene: 11. This CDR3 comprises 16 residues. The CDR3 region has the DNA TGTGCCAGCACCGAACAGACAGGGGCGGGGAACACTGAAGCTTTCCTT. The encoded protein is CASTEQTGAGNTEAFL.

This clonotype has only a few counts. The chain employs TRBV20-1 and TRBJ2-3; 14 bases are a match to TRBD2. V shed 1 base, J shed 3 bases, and the junction held 6 bases outside the gene matches. This CDR3 region has 17 residues. The germline V gene encodes CDR1 DFQATT and CDR2 SNEGSKA (reference sequence). CDR3 nucleotide sequence: TGCAGTGCTAGAGGGGGGACTAGCGGGAGTTTTACAGATACGCAGTATTTT. Translating it yields CSARGGTSGSFTDTQYF.